This T cell receptor (beta chain) appears in the sequencing data of a study of T cells in Graves' hyperthyroidism and ophthalmopathy. CDR1 and CDR2 from the germline V gene are SEHNR and FQNEAQ (reference sequence). This CDR3 has 13 residues. Concerning this clonotype: An end of the junction does not agree with germline; a read error may underlie this.

It was RNA transcripts that yielded the amplified TCR beta CDR3 regions. TCR CDR3 underwent first-round RT-PCR with the HTBI primer set. TCRdb passed the multiplex PCR reads through MiXCR, listing each CDR3 protein once. The sample contains about 760,000 distinct CDR3 sequences, over 35% of which appear only once. This clonotype was obtained from a middle-aged woman with Graves' hyperthyroidism. The chain combines TRBV7-9 with TRBJ2-2; D is uncertain. The sample consisted of blood. CDR3 region: CASSLLGMRELFF. DNA of the CDR3: TGCGCCAGCAGCCTCCTGGGGATGAGGGAGCTGTTTTTT.